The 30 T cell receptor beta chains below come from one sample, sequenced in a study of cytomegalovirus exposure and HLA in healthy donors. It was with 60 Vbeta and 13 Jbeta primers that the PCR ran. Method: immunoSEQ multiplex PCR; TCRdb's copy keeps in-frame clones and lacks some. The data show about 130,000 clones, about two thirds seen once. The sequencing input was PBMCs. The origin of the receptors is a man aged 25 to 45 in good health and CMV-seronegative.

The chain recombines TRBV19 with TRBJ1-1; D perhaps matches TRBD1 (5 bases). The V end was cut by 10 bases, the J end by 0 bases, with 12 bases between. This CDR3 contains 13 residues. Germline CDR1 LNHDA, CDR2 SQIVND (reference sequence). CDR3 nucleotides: TGTGCCACCCAGACAGAGATGAACACTGAAGCTTTCTTT. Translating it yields CATQTEMNTEAFF.

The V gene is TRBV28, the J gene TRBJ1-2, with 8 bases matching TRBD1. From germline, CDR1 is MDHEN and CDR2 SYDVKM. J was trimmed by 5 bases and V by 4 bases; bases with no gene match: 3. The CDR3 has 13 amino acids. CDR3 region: CASSSRQGYGYTF. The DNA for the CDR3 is TGTGCCAGCAGTTCACGACAGGGGTATGGCTACACCTTC.

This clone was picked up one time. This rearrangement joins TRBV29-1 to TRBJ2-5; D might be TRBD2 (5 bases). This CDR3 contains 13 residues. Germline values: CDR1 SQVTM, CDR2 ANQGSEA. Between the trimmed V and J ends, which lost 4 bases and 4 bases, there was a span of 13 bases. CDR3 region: CSVVPSGGETQYF. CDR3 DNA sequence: TGCAGCGTTGTTCCGTCCGGAGGAGAGACCCAGTACTTC.

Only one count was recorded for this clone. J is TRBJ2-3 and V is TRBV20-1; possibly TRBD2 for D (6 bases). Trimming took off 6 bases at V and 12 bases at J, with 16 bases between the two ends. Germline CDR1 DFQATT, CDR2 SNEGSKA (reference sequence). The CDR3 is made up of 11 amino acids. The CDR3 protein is CSALLAPHQYF. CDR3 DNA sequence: TGCAGTGCCCTTCTAGCGCCCCACCAGTATTTT.

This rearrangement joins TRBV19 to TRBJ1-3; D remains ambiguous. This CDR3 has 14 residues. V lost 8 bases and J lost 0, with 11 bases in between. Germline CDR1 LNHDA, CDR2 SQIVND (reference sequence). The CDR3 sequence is CASERVSSGNTIYF. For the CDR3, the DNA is TGTGCCAGTGAGAGAGTCTCCTCTGGAAACACCATATATTTT.

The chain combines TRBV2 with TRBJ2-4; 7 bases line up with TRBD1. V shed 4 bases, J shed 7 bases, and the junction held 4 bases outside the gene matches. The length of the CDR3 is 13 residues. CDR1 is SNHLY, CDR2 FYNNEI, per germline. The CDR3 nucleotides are TGTGCCAGCAGTGCAGGGGGTGGGAACATTCAGTACTTC. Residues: CASSAGGGNIQYF.

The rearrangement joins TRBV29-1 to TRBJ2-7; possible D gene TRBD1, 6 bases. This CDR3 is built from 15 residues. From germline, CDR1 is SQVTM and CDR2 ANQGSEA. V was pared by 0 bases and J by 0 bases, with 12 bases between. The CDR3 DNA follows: TGCAGCGTTGAAGACAGGGGTTTTAGCTCCTACGAGCAGTACTTC. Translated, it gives CSVEDRGFSSYEQYF.

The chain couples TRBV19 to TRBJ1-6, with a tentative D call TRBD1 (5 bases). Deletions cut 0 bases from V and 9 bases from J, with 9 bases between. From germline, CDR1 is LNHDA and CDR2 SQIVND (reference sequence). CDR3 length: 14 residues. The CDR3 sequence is CASSIDWRGSPLHF. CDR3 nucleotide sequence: TGTGCCAGTAGTATAGATTGGAGGGGTTCACCCCTCCACTTT.

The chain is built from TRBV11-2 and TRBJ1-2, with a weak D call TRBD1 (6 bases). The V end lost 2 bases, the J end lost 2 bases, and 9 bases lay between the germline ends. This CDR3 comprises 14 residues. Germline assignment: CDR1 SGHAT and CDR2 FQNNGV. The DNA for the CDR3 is TGTGCCAGCAGCTTACCAGGGGTCAACTATGGCTACACCTTC. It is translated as CASSLPGVNYGYTF. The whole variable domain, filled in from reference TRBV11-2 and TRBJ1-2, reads EAGVAQSPRYKIIEKRQSVAFWCNPISGHATLYWYQQILGQGPKLLIQFQNNGVVDDSQLPKDRFSAERLKGVDSTLKIQPAKLEDSAVYLCASSLPGVNYGYTFGSGTRLTVV.

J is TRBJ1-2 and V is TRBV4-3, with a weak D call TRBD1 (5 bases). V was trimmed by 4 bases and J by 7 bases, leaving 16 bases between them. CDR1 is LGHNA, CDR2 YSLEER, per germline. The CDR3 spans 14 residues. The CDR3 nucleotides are TGCGCCAGCAGCCTTCAGGGAGGCTCGTCTGGCTACACCTTC. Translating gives CASSLQGGSSGYTF.

DNA of the CDR3: TGTGCCAGCAGTGATACTAGCGGGGGGCCCTTCGAGTACAATGAGCAGTTCTTC. The encoded protein is CASSDTSGGPFEYNEQFF. J is TRBJ2-1 and V is TRBV6-1; 12 nucleotides match TRBD2. Germline V lookup: CDR1 MNHNS, CDR2 SASEGT. The CDR3 extends over 18 amino acids. The ends lost 3 bases at V and 4 bases at J; junction bases unmatched: 10.

Here the CDR3 DNA reads TGTGCCAGCAAAGGGGGGGACCTCGAGGGGAACACTGAAGCTTTCTTT. It encodes CASKGGDLEGNTEAFF. The chain has TRBV28 and TRBJ1-1; perhaps TRBD1 as D (6 bases). The germline gives CDR1 MDHEN, CDR2 SYDVKM. The CDR3 length is 16 residues. V dropped 7 bases and J dropped 1 base, with 19 bases sitting between them.

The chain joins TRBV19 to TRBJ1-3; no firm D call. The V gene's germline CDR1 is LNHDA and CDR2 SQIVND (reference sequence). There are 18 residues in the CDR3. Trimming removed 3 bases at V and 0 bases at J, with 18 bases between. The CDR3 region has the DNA TGTGCCAGTAGTATTCGGGGAAACCTAAAAAGCTCTGGAAACACCATATATTTT. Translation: CASSIRGNLKSSGNTIYF.

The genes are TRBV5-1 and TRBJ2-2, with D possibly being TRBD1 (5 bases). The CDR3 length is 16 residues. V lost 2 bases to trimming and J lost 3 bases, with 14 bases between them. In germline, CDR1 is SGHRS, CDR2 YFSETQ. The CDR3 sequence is CASSFARDSYTGELFF. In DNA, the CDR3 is TGCGCCAGCAGCTTCGCCCGAGACAGTTACACCGGGGAGCTGTTTTTT. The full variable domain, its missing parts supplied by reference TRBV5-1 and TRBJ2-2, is KAGVTQTPRYLIKTRGQQVTLSCSPISGHRSVSWYQQTPGQGLQFLFEYFSETQRNKGNFPGRFSGRQFSNSRSEMNVSTLELGDSALYLCASSFARDSYTGELFFGEGSRLTVL.

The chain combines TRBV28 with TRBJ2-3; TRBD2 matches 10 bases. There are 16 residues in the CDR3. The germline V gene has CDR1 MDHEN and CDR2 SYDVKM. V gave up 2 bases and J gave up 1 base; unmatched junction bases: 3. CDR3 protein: CASSLLTSGGTDTQYF. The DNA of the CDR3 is TGTGCCAGCAGTTTACTTACTAGCGGGGGCACAGATACGCAGTATTTT.

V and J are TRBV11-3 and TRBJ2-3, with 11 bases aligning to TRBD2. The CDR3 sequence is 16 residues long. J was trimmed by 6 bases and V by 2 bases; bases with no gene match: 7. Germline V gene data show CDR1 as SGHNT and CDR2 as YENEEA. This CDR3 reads CASSLLAGGAVDTQYF. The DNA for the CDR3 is TGTGCCAGCAGCTTACTAGCGGGGGGTGCCGTGGATACGCAGTATTTT.

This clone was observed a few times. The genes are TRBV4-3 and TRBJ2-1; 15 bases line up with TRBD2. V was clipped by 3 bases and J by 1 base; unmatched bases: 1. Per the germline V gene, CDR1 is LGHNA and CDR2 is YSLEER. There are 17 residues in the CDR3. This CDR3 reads CASSQGLAGGSYNEQFF. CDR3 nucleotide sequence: TGCGCCAGCAGCCAGGGACTAGCGGGGGGATCCTACAATGAGCAGTTCTTC.

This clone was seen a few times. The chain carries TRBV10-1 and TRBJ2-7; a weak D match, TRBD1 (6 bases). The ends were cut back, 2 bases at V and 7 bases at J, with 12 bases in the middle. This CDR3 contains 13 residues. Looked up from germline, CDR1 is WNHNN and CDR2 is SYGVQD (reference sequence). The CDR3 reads CASSETGTLEQYF. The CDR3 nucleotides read TGCGCCAGCAGTGAGACCGGGACATTGGAGCAGTACTTC.

The CDR3 is CASSHNNGGAKNIQYF. In DNA, the CDR3 is TGTGCCAGCAGCCATAACAACGGGGGGGCCAAAAACATTCAGTACTTC. V and J are TRBV4-2 and TRBJ2-4; TRBD2 aligns across 7 bases. CDR3 length: 16 residues. Germline CDR1 is LGHNA and CDR2 is YNFKEQ. The junction had 6 bases not matched to a gene; V was cut back by 3 bases and J by 1 base.

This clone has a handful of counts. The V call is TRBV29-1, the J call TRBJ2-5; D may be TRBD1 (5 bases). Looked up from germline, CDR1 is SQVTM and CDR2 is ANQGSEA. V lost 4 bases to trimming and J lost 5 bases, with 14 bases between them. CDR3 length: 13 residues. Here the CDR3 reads CSVGWQGGETQYF. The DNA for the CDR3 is TGCAGCGTTGGGTGGCAGGGTGGGGAGACCCAGTACTTC.

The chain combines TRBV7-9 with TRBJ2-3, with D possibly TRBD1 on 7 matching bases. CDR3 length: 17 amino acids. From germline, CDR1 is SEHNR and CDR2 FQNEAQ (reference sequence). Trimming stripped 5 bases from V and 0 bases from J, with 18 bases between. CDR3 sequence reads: CASSGQGGLISTDTQYF. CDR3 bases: TGTGCCAGCAGCGGCCAGGGGGGACTCATTAGCACAGATACGCAGTATTTT.

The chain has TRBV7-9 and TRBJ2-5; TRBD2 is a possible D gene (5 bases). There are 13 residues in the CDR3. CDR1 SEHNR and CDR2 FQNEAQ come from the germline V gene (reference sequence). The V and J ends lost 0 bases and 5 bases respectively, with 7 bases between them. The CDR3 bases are TGTGCCAGCAGCTTAGCGCGGACTGAGACCCAGTACTTC. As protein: CASSLARTETQYF.

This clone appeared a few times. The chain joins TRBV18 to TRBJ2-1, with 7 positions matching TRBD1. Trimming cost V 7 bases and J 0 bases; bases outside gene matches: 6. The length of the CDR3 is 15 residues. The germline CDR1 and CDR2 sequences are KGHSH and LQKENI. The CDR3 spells CASLLRDSSYNEQFF. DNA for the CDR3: TGTGCCAGCTTGCTACGGGACAGCTCCTACAATGAGCAGTTCTTC.

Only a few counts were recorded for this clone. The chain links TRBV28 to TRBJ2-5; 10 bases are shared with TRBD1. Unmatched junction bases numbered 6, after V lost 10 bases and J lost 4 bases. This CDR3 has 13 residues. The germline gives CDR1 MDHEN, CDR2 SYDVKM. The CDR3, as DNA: TGTGCCACCGCGACAGGGGGCCTAGAGACCCAGTACTTC. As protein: CATATGGLETQYF.

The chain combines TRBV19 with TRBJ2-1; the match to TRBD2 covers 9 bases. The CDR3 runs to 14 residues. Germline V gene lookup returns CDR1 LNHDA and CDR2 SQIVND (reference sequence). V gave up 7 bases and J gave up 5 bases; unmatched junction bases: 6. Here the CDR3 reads CASTRTSENNEQFF. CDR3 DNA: TGTGCCAGTACTCGGACTAGCGAAAACAATGAGCAGTTCTTC.

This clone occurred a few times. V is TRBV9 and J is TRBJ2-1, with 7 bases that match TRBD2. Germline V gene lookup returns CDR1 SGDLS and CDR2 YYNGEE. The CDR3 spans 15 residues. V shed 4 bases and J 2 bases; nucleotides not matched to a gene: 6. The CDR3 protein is CASSSSGTAYNEQFF. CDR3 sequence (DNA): TGTGCCAGCAGCTCCAGCGGGACCGCCTACAATGAGCAGTTCTTC.

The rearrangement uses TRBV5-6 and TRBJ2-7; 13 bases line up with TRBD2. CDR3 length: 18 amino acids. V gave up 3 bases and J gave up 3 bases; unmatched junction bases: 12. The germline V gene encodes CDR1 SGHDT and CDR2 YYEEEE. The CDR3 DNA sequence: TGTGCCAGCAGCTCCGGACTAGCGGGGGCCACTACTTACTACGAGCAGTACTTC. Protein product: CASSSGLAGATTYYEQYF. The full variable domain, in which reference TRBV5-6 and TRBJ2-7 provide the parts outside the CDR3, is DAGVTQSPTHLIKTRGQQVTLRCSPKSGHDTVSWYQQALGQGPQFIFQYYEEEERQRGNFPDRFSGHQFPNYSSELNVNALLLGDSALYLCASSSGLAGATTYYEQYFGPGTRLTVT.

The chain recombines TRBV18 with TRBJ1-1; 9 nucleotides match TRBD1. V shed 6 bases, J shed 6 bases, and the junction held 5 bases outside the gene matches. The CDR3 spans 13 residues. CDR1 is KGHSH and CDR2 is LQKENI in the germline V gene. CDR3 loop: CASSGQGVSEAFF. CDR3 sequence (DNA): TGTGCCAGCTCGGGACAGGGCGTTTCTGAAGCTTTCTTT.

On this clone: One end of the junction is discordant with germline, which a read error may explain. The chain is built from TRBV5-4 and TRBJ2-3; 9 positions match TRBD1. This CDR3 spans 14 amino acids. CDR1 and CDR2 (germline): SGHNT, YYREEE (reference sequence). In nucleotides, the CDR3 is TGTGCCGGCAGCGCTGGGACAGGGTCAGATACGCAGTATTTT. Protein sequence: CAGSAGTGSDTQYF.

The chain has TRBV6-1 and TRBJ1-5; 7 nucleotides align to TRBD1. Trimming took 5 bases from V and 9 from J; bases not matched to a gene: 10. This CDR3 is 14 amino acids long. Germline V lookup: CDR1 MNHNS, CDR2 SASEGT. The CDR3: CASSSRTGLRPQHF. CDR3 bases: TGTGCCAGCAGTTCACGGACAGGATTGCGGCCCCAGCATTTT.